This T cell receptor beta chain was observed in a study of blood T cells in healthy people across ages. PCR was performed a second time for about 7 to 12 cycles using a sample-barcoded 5' primer and a J-beta primer mix. Using its own MiXCR run on the 5' RACE reads, TCRdb lists one record per CDR3 protein. The sample comprises about 1,800,000 distinct CDR3 sequences, 25% to 30% of which are singletons, and less than 9.5% rests with the top ten. There are a few counts of this clonotype. The TCR originated in a woman in her twenties or thirties in good health. Sample: blood.

The CDR3 spells CSASIGSYEQFF. DNA of the CDR3: TGCAGTGCTAGTATCGGGTCCTACGAGCAGTTCTTC. The V and J genes are TRBV20-1 and TRBJ2-7; no clear D gene. The better agreement between TRBJ2-1 and the DNA end casts doubt on the J call. Looked up from germline, CDR1 is DFQATT and CDR2 is SNEGSKA (reference sequence). This CDR3 is built from 12 residues.